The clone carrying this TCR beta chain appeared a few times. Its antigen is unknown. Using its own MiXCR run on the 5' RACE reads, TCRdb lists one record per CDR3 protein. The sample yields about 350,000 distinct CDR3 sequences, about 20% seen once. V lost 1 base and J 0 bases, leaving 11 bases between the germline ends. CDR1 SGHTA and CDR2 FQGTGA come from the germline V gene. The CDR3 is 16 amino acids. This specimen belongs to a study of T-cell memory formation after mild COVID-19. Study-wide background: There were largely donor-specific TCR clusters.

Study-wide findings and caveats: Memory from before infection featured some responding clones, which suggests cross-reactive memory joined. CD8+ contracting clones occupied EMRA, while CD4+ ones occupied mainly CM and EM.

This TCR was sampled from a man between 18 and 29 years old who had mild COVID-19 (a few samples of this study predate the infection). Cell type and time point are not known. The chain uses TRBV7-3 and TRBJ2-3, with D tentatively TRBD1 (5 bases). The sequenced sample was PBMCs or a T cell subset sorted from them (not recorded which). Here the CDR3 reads CASSLRGGSSTDTQYF. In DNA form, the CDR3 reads TGTGCCAGCAGCTTAAGGGGCGGTTCTAGCACAGATACGCAGTATTTT.